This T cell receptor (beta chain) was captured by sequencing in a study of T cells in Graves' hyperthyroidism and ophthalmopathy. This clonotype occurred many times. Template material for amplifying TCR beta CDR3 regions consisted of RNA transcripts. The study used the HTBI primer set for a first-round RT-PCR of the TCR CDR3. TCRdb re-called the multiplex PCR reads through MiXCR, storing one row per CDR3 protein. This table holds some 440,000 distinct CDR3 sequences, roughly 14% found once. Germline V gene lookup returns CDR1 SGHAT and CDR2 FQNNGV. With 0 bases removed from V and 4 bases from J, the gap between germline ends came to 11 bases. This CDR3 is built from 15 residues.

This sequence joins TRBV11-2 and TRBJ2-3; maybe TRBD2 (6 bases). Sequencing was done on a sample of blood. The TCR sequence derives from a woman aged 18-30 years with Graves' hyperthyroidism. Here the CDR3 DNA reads TGTGCCAGCAGCTTAGAGGGTGGGGAGGCAGATACGCAGTATTTT. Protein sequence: CASSLEGGEADTQYF.